Below, 20 T cell receptor beta chains from the same sample are listed, as sequenced in a study of shared clonotypes between healthy human individuals. Sequenced by immunoSEQ multiplex PCR; TCRdb stores in-frame clones only, minus some. In the table there are about 460,000 clones, approximately 80% of which are singletons. Sequenced material: PBMCs. The receptor source for this set is a woman aged 40 to 50 in good health. Some clones in this sample may be carry-over from other donors' samples.

This rearrangement joins TRBV15 to TRBJ2-3; the D call may be TRBD1 or TRBD2 (5 bases each). V was clipped by 0 bases and J by 4 bases, with 14 bases between them. This CDR3 region has 16 residues. Germline V gene lookup returns CDR1 LNHNV and CDR2 YYDKDF (reference sequence). In DNA, the CDR3 is TGTGCCACCAGCAGAGATATCGTGGGGGTTGCAGATACGCAGTATTTT. Translated: CATSRDIVGVADTQYF.

The V gene is TRBV7-2, the J gene TRBJ2-7, with TRBD2 as a possible D gene (6 bases). The V end lost 5 bases, the J end lost 0 bases, and 11 bases lay between the germline ends. There are 14 residues in the CDR3. Germline V CDR1 and CDR2: SGHTA, FQGNSA. DNA of the CDR3: TGTGCCAGCAGCCCAGCGGGCCTCTCCTACGAGCAGTACTTC. This gives the protein CASSPAGLSYEQYF.

The table lists this clone with a few counts. V gene TRBV2 combines with J gene TRBJ1-5; D might be TRBD1 (6 bases). Germline CDR1 is SNHLY and CDR2 is FYNNEI. The V end was cut by 7 bases, the J end by 7 bases, with 14 bases between. The CDR3 is made up of 13 amino acids. The CDR3 loop is CASTDRSKQPQHF. The DNA for the CDR3 is TGTGCCAGCACCGACAGGTCGAAACAGCCCCAGCATTTT.

The J gene is TRBJ1-3, the V gene TRBV5-4; no definite D call. The CDR3 loop spans 15 amino acids. Germline V gene sequence: CDR1 SGHNT, CDR2 YYREEE (reference sequence). V was clipped by 0 bases and J by 0 bases, with 7 bases between them. The CDR3 spells CASSLDGLSGNTIYF. As DNA, the CDR3 is TGTGCCAGCAGCTTGGACGGTCTCTCTGGAAACACCATATATTTT.

The genes are TRBV5-1 and TRBJ2-3; D is ambiguous. The CDR3 has 14 amino acids. CDR1 SGHRS and CDR2 YFSETQ come from the germline V gene. V lost 2 bases and J 5 bases, leaving 12 bases between the germline ends. CDR3 amino acids: CASSFKGQEDTQYF. CDR3 coding DNA: TGCGCCAGCAGCTTCAAAGGCCAGGAAGATACGCAGTATTTT.

This clone was counted once. The chain's CDR3 is CASSQGQGYGYTF. The CDR3 DNA is TGTGCCAGCAGCCAAGGGCAGGGCTATGGCTACACCTTC. The rearrangement uses TRBV14 and TRBJ1-2; maybe TRBD1 (5 bases). The CDR3 extends over 13 amino acids. The germline V gene encodes CDR1 SGHDN and CDR2 FVKESK. The V gene lost 1 base and the J gene lost 4 bases, with 7 bases spanning the gap. The full variable domain, its missing parts supplied by reference TRBV14 and TRBJ1-2, is EAGVTQFPSHSVIEKGQTVTLRCDPISGHDNLYWYRRVMGKEIKFLLHFVKESKQDESGMPNNRFLAERTGGTYSTLKVQPAELEDSGVYFCASSQGQGYGYTFGSGTRLTVV.

The chain combines TRBV30 with TRBJ2-5, with 10 bases identical to TRBD1. Near its end, the DNA agrees better with TRBJ2-7, so the J call may be wrong. In germline, CDR1 is GTSNPN, CDR2 SVGIG (reference sequence). The CDR3 length is 14 residues. Here the CDR3 DNA reads TGTGCCTGGAGAATTAGGGGACAGGGGAACGAGCAGTACTTC. Translation gives CAWRIRGQGNEQYF.

The gene calls are TRBV19 and TRBJ2-5, with a tentative D call TRBD1 (5 bases). The J call is doubtful: the DNA matches TRBJ2-7 better. This CDR3 contains 16 residues. Germline V lookup: CDR1 LNHDA, CDR2 SQIVND (reference sequence). The CDR3 bases are TGTGCCACCCGTCCTCGCCAGGACACGAGAACCTACGAGCAGTACTTC. It translates to CATRPRQDTRTYEQYF.

J is TRBJ2-7 and V is TRBV5-4, with 7 bases matching TRBD1. With 3 bases clipped from V and 3 bases from J, the junction kept 6 bases outside the gene matches. The germline CDR1 and CDR2 sequences are SGHNT and YYREEE (reference sequence). The CDR3 has 14 amino acids. CDR3 protein: CASSSDRDRYEQYF. CDR3 bases: TGTGCCAGCAGCTCTGACAGGGACCGCTACGAGCAGTACTTC.

This chain connects TRBV7-9 to TRBJ2-3, with 10 bases matching TRBD1. The germline V gene encodes CDR1 SEHNR and CDR2 FQNEAQ (reference sequence). Trimming removed 5 bases from V and 5 bases from J; junction bases left unmatched: 7. The CDR3 is 15 residues long. CDR3 in DNA: TGTGCCAGCAGCCACGACAGGGGGCGGGGAGATACGCAGTATTTT. Its protein is CASSHDRGRGDTQYF.

This clone was observed once. The chain links TRBV30 to TRBJ2-4, with D possibly matching TRBD1 (7 bases). There are 13 residues in the CDR3. V dropped 0 bases and J dropped 9 bases, with 12 bases sitting between them. Germline V gene data show CDR1 as GTSNPN and CDR2 as SVGIG (reference sequence). In DNA, the CDR3 is TGTGCCTGGAGTGTAGGCGGGACAGCCATTCAGTACTTC. Amino acids: CAWSVGGTAIQYF.

The CDR3 DNA reads TGTGCCAGCATTACGAACAATGAGCAGTTCTTC. Translated: CASITNNEQFF. V is TRBV28 and J is TRBJ2-1, with no clear D. CDR3 length: 11 amino acids. CDR1 MDHEN and CDR2 SYDVKM come from the germline V gene. V lost 7 bases and J lost 5, with 6 bases in between.

This rearrangement joins TRBV5-1 to TRBJ1-2; TRBD1 agrees at 9 bases. The CDR3 consists of 14 residues. The V and J ends lost 2 bases and 4 bases, in that order; junction bases with no gene match: 3. CDR1 and CDR2 (germline): SGHRS, YFSETQ. Here the CDR3 DNA reads TGCGCCAGCAGCTTACAGGGGGCCGTCTATGGCTACACCTTC. It translates to CASSLQGAVYGYTF.

V gene TRBV28 combines with J gene TRBJ2-7; D possibly corresponds to TRBD2 (7 bases). CDR1 and CDR2 (germline): MDHEN, SYDVKM. CDR3 length: 16 amino acids. Trimming removed 2 bases at V and 2 bases at J, with 16 bases between. The CDR3 nucleotides are TGTGCCAGCAGTTTACGACCGGGGGGCTATCCCTACGAGCAGTACTTC. It is translated as CASSLRPGGYPYEQYF. The entire variable domain, with the rest obtained from reference TRBV28 and TRBJ2-7, is as follows: DVKVTQSSRYLVKRTGEKVFLECVQDMDHENMFWYRQDPGLGLRLIYFSYDVKMKEKGDIPEGYSVSREKKERFSLILESASTNQTSMYLCASSLRPGGYPYEQYFGPGTRLTVT.

The chain employs TRBV10-3 and TRBJ2-7, with D hard to call. V gave up 4 bases and J gave up 7 bases, with 17 bases separating them. The germline V gene has CDR1 ENHRY and CDR2 SYGVKD. This CDR3 comprises 14 residues. CDR3: CAISGSPRIGEQYF. Written as DNA, the CDR3 is TGTGCCATCAGTGGGAGCCCTAGAATTGGAGAGCAGTACTTC.

This clone was seen a handful of times. The rearrangement joins TRBV2 to TRBJ2-5; maybe TRBD1 (6 bases). Trimming took 0 bases from V and 2 from J, leaving 13 bases between them. The CDR3 runs to 16 residues. Per germline, CDR1 SNHLY and CDR2 FYNNEI. The DNA for the CDR3 is TGTGCCAGCAGTGAAGCCGGGGACAAATATCAAGAGACCCAGTACTTC. It yields the protein CASSEAGDKYQETQYF.

This clone was detected ten times or more. The chain links TRBV28 to TRBJ1-1; maybe TRBD1 (5 bases). This CDR3 spans 13 amino acids. V lost 7 bases to trimming and J lost 7 bases, with 16 bases between them. CDR1 and CDR2 (germline): MDHEN, SYDVKM. This CDR3 is CASKTGAANEAFF. CDR3 nucleotides: TGTGCCAGCAAGACCGGGGCCGCGAATGAAGCTTTCTTT.

This clone has only a few counts. The V call is TRBV6-1, the J call TRBJ2-1; TRBD1 agrees at 7 bases. V lost 0 bases, J lost 0 bases, and 2 bases stayed unmatched. The CDR3 spans 16 residues. CDR1 and CDR2 (germline): MNHNS, SASEGT. For the CDR3, the DNA is TGTGCCAGCAGTGAAGCGGCAGGGGGCTCCTACAATGAGCAGTTCTTC. The encoded protein is CASSEAAGGSYNEQFF.

This clone has a handful of counts. A clone one base away is much larger, so this may be a read error. The same CDR3 also results from other DNA sequences found in this sample. The V and J genes are TRBV6-5 and TRBJ2-2, with D maybe TRBD2 (5 bases). The V gene lost 6 bases and the J gene lost 6 bases, with 14 bases spanning the gap. Germline V CDR1 and CDR2: MNHEY, SVGAGI. The length of the CDR3 is 14 residues. CDR3 sequence: CASSYSRRAGELFF. Here the CDR3 DNA reads TGTGCCAGCAGCTACAGTAGGCGGGCCGGGGAGCTGTTTTTT.

This rearrangement joins TRBV30 to TRBJ1-5; a possible D gene is TRBD1 (5 bases). V gave up 5 bases and J gave up 7 bases, with 15 bases separating them. This CDR3 has 13 amino acids. Germline-derived CDR1 and CDR2 are GTSNPN and SVGIG (reference sequence). CDR3 loop: CAWDGPGDQPQHF. As DNA, the CDR3 is TGTGCCTGGGACGGGCCGGGGGACCAGCCCCAGCATTTT.